This TCR beta chain is drawn from a study of T cell repertoires in cytomegalovirus infection. Background on the study: Indications came from public TCR beta signatures; they pointed to CMV infection and to a matching HLA type. Study findings and constraints: Ex vivo responses were dominated by HLA-C-restricted CMV-specific TCR beta clonotypes. Summed frequency of public TCR beta families distinguished CMV carriers with the relevant HLA.

V was cut by 6 bases and J by 6 bases, with 15 bases left in between. The CDR3 has 13 residues. Germline values: CDR1 SGHKS, CDR2 YYEKEE (reference sequence). For this clonotype: Antigen unknown. A read error may be the cause here, since a much bigger clone is one base away.

TCRdb recomputed calls from the reads with MiXCR, one row per CDR3 protein. The sample holds about 230,000 distinct CDR3 sequences, 5% to 8.5% seen once. This TCR was sampled from a human donor in good health (CMV status not recorded). Some clones in this sample may be carry-over from other donors' samples. Sequenced input: PBMCs. V usage is TRBV5-5 and J usage is TRBJ2-5; unclear D gene. CDR3 coding DNA: TGTGCCAGCACCCTTGCGACTCGGAAGACCCAGTACTTC. This codes for CASTLATRKTQYF.